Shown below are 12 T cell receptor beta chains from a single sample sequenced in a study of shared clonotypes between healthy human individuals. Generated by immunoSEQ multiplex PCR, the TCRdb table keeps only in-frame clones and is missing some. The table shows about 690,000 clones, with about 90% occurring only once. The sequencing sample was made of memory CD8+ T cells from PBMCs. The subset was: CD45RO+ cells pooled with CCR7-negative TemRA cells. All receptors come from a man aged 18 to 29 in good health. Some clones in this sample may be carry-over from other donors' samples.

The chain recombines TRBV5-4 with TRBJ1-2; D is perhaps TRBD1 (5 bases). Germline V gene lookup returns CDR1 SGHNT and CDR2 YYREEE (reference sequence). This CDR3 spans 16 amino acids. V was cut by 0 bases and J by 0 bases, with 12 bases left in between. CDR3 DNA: TGTGCCAGCAGCTTGGCCGGCCCAGGGTCTAACTATGGCTACACCTTC. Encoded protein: CASSLAGPGSNYGYTF.

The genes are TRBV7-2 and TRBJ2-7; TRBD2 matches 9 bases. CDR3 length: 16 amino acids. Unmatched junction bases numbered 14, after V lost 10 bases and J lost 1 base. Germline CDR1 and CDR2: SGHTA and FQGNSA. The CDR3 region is CATSILGREGSYEQYF. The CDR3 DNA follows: TGTGCCACCTCTATCTTAGGGCGGGAGGGGTCCTACGAGCAGTACTTC.

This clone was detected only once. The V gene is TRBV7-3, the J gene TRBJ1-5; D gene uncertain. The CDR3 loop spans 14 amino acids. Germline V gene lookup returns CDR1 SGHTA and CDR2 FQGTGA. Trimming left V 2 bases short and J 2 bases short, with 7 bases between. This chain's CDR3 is CASSLLVGNQPQHF. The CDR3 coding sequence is TGTGCCAGCAGCTTATTGGTGGGCAATCAGCCCCAGCATTTT. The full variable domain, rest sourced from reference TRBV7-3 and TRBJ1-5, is GAGVSQTPSNKVTEKGKYVELRCDPISGHTALYWYRQSLGQGPEFLIYFQGTGAADDSGLPNDRFFAVRPEGSVSTLKIQRTERGDSAVYLCASSLLVGNQPQHFGDGTRLSIL.

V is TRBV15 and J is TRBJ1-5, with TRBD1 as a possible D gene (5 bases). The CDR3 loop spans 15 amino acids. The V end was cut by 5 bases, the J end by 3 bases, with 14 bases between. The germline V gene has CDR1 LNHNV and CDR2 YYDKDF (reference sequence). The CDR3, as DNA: TGTGCCACCAGCCCTGACGGGGCGGTCAATCAGCCCCAGCATTTT. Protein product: CATSPDGAVNQPQHF.

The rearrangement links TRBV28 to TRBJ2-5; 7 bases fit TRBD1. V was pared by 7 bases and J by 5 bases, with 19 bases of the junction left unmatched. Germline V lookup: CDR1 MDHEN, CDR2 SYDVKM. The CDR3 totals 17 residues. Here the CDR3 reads CASKGGGAYRKSETQYF. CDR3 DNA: TGTGCCAGCAAAGGGGGCGGAGCTTACCGTAAGTCGGAGACCCAGTACTTC.

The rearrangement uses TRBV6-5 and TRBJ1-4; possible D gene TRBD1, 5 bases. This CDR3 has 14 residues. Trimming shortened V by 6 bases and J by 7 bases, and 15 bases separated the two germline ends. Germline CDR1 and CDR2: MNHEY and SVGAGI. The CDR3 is CASSPGLPIEKLFF. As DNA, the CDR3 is TGTGCCAGCAGCCCGGGACTTCCCATTGAAAAACTGTTTTTT.

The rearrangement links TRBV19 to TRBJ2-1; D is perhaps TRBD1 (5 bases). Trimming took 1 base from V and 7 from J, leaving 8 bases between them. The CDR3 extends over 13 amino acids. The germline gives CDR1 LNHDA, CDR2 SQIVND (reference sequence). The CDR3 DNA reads TGTGCCAGTAGTATAGTACCAGGGAATGAGCAGTTCTTC. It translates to CASSIVPGNEQFF.

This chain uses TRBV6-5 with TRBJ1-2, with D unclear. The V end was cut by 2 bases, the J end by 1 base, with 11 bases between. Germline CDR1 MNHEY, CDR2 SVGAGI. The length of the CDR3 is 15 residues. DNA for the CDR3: TGTGCCAGCAGTTACCGGCCAGCAAGTAACTATGGCTACACCTTC. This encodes CASSYRPASNYGYTF.

This CDR3 is CASSDRTGGPGQPQHF. The CDR3 DNA sequence: TGTGCCAGCAGTGACCGAACAGGGGGCCCAGGTCAGCCCCAGCATTTT. The chain joins TRBV6-1 to TRBJ1-5; 9 positions agree with TRBD1. CDR1 and CDR2 (germline): MNHNS, SASEGT. CDR3 length equals 16 residues. The V and J ends lost 3 bases and 6 bases, in that order; junction bases with no gene match: 9.

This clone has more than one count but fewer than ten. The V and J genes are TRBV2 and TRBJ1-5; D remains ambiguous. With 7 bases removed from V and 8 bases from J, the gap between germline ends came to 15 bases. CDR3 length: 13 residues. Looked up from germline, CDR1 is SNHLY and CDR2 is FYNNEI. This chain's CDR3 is CASKGLGREPQHF. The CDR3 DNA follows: TGTGCCAGCAAGGGTCTAGGGCGGGAGCCCCAGCATTTT.

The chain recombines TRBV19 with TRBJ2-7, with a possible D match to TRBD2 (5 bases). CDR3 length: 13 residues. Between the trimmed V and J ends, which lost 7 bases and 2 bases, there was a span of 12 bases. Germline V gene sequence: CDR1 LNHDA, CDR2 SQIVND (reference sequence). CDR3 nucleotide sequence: TGTGCCAGTACCCCGGACTCCACCTACGAGCAGTACTTC. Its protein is CASTPDSTYEQYF.

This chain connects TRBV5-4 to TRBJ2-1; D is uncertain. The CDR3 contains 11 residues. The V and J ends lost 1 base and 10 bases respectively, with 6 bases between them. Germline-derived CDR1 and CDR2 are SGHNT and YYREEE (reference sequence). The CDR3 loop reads CASSLLGEQFF. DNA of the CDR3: TGTGCCAGCAGCTTGTTGGGCGAGCAGTTCTTC.